This T cell receptor (beta chain) was profiled in a study of response to subunit inactivated influenza vaccine. The CDR3 covers 14 residues. Germline CDR1 reads MNHEY; CDR2 reads SVGEGT. V lost 5 bases to trimming and J lost 3 bases, with 12 bases between them. TCRdb passed the RT-PCR reads through MiXCR, listing each CDR3 protein once. The sample consists of a few hundred thousand distinct CDR3 sequences, 14% of them appearing once. The material sequenced was PBMCs from blood, taken 11 to 12 days after vaccination. This TCR was recovered from a man aged 50-59 years who received an inactivated influenza vaccine. The rearrangement joins TRBV6-2 or TRBV6-3 to TRBJ2-3; perhaps D is TRBD1 or TRBD2 (5 bases each). In DNA, the CDR3 is TGTGCCAGCAGTAACCGGGACGCTACAGATACGCAGTATTTT. This codes for CASSNRDATDTQYF.